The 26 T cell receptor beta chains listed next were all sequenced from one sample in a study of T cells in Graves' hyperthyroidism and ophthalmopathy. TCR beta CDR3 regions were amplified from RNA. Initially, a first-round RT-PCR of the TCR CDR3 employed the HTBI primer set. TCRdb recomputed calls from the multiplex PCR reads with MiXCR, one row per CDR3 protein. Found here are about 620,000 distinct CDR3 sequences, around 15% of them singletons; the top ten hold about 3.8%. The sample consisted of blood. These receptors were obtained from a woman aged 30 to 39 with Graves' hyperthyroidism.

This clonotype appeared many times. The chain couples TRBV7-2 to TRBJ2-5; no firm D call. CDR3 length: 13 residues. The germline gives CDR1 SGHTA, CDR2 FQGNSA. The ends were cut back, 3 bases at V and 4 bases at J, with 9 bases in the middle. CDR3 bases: TGTGCCAGCAGCTTCGCCAATCTAGAGACCCAGTACTTC. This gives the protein CASSFANLETQYF.

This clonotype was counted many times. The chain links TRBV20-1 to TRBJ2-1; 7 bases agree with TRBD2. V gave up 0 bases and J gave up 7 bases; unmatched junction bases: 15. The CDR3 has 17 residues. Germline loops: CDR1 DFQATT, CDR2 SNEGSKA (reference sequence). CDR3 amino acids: CSARDLLRERYVNEQFF. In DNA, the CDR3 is TGCAGTGCTAGAGATCTCCTGCGGGAGCGGTATGTGAATGAGCAGTTCTTC.

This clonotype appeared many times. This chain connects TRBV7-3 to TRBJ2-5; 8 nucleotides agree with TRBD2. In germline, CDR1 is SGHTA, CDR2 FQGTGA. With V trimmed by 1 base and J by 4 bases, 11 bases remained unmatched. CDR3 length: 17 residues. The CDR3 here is CASSLSGVSGGGETQYF. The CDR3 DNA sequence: TGTGCCAGCAGCTTAAGTGGGGTTTCGGGAGGGGGAGAGACCCAGTACTTC.

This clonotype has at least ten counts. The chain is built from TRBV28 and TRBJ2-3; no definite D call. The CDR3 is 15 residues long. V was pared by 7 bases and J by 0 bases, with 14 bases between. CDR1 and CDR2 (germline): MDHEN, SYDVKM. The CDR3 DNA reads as TGTGCCAGCAACGAATTGACAACTAGCACAGATACGCAGTATTTT. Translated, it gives CASNELTTSTDTQYF.

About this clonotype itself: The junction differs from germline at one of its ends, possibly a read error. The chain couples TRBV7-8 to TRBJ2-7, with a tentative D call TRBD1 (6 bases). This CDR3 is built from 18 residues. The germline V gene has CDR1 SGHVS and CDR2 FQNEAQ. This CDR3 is CAGSSHPHTGQSSYEQYF. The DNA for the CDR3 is TGTGCCGGCAGCTCCCACCCCCATACAGGGCAGAGCTCCTACGAGCAGTACTTC. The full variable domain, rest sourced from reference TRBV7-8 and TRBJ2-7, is GAGVSQSPRYKVAKRGQDVALRCDPISGHVSLFWYQQALGQGPEFLTYFQNEAQLDKSGLPSDRFFAERPEGSVSTLKIQRTQQEDSAVYLCAGSSHPHTGQSSYEQYFGPGTRLTVT.

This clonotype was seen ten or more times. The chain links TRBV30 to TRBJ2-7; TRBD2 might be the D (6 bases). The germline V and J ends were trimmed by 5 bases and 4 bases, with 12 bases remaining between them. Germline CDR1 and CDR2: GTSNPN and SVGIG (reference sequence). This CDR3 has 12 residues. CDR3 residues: CAWGPGRYEQYF. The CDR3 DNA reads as TGTGCCTGGGGGCCAGGGAGGTACGAGCAGTACTTC.

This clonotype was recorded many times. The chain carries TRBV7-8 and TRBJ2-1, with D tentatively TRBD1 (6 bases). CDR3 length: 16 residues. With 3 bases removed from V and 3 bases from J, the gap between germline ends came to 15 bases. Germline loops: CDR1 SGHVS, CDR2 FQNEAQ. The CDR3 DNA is TGTGCCAGCAGCTTGGTCACGACAGGAGTCTACAATGAGCAGTTCTTC. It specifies CASSLVTTGVYNEQFF.

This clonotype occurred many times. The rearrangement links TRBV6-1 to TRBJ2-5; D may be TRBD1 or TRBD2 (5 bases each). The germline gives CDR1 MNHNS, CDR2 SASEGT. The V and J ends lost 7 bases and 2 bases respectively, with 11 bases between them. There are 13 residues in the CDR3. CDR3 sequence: CASTPGPQETQYF. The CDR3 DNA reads TGTGCCAGCACCCCGGGACCACAAGAGACCCAGTACTTC.

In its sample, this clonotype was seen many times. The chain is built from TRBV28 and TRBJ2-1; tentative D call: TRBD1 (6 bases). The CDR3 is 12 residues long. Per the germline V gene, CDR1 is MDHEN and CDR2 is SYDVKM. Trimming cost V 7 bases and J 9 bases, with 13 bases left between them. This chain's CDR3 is CASKRAGVEQFF. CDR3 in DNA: TGTGCCAGCAAAAGGGCAGGGGTTGAGCAGTTCTTC.

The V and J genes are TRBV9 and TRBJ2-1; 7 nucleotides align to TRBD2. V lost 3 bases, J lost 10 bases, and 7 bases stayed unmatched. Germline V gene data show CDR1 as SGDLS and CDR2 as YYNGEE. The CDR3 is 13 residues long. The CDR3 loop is CASSDRLAGEQFF. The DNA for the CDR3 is TGTGCCAGCAGCGATCGACTAGCAGGCGAGCAGTTCTTC.

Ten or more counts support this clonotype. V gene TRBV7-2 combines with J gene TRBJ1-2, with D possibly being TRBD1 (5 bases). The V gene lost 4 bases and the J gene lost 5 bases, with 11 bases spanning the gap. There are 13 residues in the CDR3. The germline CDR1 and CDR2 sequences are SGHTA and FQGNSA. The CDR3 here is CASSSGGSYGYTF. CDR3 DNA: TGTGCCAGCAGCTCGGGGGGGAGTTATGGCTACACCTTC.

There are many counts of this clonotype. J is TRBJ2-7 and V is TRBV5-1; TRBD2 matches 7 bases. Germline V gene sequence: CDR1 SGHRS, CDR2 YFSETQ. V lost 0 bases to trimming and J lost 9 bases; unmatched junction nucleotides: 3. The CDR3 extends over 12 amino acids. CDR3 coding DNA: TGCGCCAGCAGCTTGGAGGCGGGAGTGCAGTACTTC. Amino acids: CASSLEAGVQYF. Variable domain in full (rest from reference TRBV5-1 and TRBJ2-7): KAGVTQTPRYLIKTRGQQVTLSCSPISGHRSVSWYQQTPGQGLQFLFEYFSETQRNKGNFPGRFSGRQFSNSRSEMNVSTLELGDSALYLCASSLEAGVQYFGPGTRLTVT.

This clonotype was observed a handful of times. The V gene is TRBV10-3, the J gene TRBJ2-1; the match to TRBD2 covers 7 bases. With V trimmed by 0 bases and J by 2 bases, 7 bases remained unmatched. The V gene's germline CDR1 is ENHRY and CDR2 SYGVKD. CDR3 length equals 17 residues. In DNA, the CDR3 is TGTGCCATCAGTGAGTCTCTAGCGGTGAAGGCCTACAATGAGCAGTTCTTC. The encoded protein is CAISESLAVKAYNEQFF.

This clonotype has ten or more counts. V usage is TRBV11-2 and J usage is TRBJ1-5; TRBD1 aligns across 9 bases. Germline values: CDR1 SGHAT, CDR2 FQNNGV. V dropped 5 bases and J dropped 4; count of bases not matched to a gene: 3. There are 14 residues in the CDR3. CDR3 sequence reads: CASSQDRGNQPQHF. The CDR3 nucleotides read TGTGCCAGCAGCCAAGACAGGGGGAATCAGCCCCAGCATTTT.

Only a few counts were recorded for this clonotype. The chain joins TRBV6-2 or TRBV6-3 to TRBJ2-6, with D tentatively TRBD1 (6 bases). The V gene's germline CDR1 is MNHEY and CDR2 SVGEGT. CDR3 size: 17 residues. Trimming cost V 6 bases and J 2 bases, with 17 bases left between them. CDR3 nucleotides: TGTGCCAGCAGGATACAGGGAATGGGGCCTGGGGCCAACGTCCTGACTTTC. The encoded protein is CASRIQGMGPGANVLTF.

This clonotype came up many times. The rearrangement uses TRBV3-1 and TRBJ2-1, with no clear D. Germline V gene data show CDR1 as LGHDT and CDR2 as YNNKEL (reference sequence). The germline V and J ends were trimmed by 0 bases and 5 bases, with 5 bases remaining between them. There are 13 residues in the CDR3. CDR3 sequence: CASSQEINNEQFF. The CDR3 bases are TGTGCCAGCAGCCAAGAGATTAACAATGAGCAGTTCTTC.

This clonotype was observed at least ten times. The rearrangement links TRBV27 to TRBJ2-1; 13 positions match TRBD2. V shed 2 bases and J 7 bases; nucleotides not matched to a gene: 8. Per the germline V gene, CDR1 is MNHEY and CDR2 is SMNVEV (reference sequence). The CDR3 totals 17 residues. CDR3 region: CASSLPGLAGEENEQFF. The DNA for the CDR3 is TGTGCCAGCAGTTTACCCGGACTAGCGGGAGAGGAGAATGAGCAGTTCTTC.

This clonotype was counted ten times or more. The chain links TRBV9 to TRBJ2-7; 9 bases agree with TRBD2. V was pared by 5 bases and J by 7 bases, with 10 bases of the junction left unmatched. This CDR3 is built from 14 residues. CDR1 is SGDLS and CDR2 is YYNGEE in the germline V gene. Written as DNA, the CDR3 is TGTGCCAGCAGTGCCGGGACTAGCTTCGAGGAGCAGTACTTC. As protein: CASSAGTSFEEQYF.

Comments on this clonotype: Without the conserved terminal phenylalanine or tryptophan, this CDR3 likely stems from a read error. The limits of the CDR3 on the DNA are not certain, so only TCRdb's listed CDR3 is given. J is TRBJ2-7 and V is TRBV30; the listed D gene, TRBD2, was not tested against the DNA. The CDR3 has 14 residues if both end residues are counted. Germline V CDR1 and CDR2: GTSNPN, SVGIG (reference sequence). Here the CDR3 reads CAWSVGTRGDEEYL.

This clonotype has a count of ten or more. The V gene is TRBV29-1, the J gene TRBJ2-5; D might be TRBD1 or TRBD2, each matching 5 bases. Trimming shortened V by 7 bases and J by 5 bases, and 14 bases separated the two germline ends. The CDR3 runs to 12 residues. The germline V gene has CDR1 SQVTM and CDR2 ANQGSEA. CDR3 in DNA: TGCAGCGGGGGGACGGCTCGGGAGACCCAGTACTTC. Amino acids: CSGGTARETQYF.

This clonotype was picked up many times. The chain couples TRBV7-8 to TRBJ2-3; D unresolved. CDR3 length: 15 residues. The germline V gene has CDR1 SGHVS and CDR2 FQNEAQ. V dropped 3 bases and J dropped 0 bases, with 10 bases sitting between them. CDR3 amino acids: CASSFSHSSTDTQYF. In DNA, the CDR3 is TGTGCCAGCAGCTTCTCGCATTCTAGCACAGATACGCAGTATTTT.

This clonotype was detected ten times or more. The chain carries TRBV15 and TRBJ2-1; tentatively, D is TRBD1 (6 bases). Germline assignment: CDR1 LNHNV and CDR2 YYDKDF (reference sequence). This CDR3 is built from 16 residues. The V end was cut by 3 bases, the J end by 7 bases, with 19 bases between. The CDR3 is CATSSPTGQTLNEQFF. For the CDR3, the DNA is TGTGCCACCAGCAGTCCGACCGGACAGACCTTGAATGAGCAGTTCTTC.

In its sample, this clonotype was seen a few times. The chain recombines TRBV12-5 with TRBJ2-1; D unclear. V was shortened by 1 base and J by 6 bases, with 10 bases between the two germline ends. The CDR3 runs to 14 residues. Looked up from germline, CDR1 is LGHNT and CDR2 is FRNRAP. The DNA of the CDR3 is TGTGCTAGTGGTTTGGCCCCTTTTAGCAATGAGCAGTTCTTC. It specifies CASGLAPFSNEQFF.

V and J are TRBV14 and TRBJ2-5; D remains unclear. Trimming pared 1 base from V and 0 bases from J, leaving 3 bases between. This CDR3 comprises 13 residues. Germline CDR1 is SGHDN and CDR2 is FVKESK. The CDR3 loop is CASSQAYQETQYF. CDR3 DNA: TGTGCCAGCAGCCAAGCCTACCAAGAGACCCAGTACTTC.

The CDR3 spells CSARDFEITDTQYF. DNA of the CDR3: TGCAGTGCTAGAGATTTTGAAATCACAGATACGCAGTATTTT. The V gene is TRBV20-1, the J gene TRBJ2-3; D not certain. V lost 0 bases to trimming and J lost 2 bases, with 9 bases between them. CDR3 length: 14 residues. Germline V gives CDR1 DFQATT, CDR2 SNEGSKA (reference sequence).

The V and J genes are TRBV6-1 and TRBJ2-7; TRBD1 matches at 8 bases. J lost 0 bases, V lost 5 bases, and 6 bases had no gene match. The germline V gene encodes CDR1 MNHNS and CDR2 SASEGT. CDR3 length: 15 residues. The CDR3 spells CASSQDRAFSYEQYF. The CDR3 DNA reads TGTGCCAGCAGTCAGGACAGGGCATTCTCCTACGAGCAGTACTTC.